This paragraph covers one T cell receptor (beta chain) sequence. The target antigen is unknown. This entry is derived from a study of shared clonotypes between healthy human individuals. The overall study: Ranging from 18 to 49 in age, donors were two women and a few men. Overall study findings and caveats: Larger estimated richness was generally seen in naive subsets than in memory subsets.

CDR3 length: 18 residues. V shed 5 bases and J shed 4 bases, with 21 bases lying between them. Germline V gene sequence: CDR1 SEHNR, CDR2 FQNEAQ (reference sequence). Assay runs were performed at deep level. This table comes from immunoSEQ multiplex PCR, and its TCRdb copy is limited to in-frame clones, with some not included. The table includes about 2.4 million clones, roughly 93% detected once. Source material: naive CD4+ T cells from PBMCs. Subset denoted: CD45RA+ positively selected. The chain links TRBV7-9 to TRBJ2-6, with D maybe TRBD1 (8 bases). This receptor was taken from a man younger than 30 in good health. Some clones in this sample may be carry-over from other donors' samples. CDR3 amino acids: CASSIGQGGTGGANVLTF. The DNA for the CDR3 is TGTGCCAGCAGCATTGGACAGGGAGGGACGGGAGGGGCCAACGTCCTGACTTTC.